This T cell receptor beta chain was sequenced in a study of radiation and T cells in renal cell carcinoma. Study-wide points: In nephrectomy-only tumors, top 100 clonotypes averaged around 40%, versus 54% irradiated.

V lost 8 bases and J lost 11, with 18 bases in between. In germline, CDR1 is MNHEY, CDR2 SMNVEV (reference sequence). This CDR3 has 12 amino acids. Regarding this clone: Its target is not known.

Measured with immunoSEQ multiplex PCR; TCRdb has only the in-frame clones, and not every one. Here the sample spans about 8,900 clones, roughly 63% being singletons. The treatment: treatment-naive control, cytoreductive nephrectomy. The tumor was a clear cell renal cell carcinoma. The specimen was tumor tissue, collected from a patient whose treatment was nephrectomy without radiotherapy. This clonotype originated in a man in his sixties with renal cell carcinoma. The chain is built from TRBV27 and TRBJ1-1; D remains unclear. CDR3: CASSQPGWIAFF. In DNA form, the CDR3 reads TGTGCCAGCTCCCAACCCGGGTGGATCGCTTTCTTT.